Below are 28 T cell receptor beta chains sequenced from a single sample in a study of blood T cells in healthy people across ages. Sample-barcoded 5' priming and a J-beta primer mix drove a second PCR of about 6 to 12 cycles. Via MiXCR, TCRdb re-called the 5' RACE reads, giving one row per CDR3 protein. The data hold 1,300,000 or so distinct CDR3 sequences, with almost 60% observed a single time. The sample comprised blood. The receptors come from a man between 18 and 29 years old in good health.

The rearrangement links TRBV27 to TRBJ2-7; 7 bases match TRBD1. J was trimmed by 3 bases and V by 6 bases; bases with no gene match: 14. The germline V gene encodes CDR1 MNHEY and CDR2 SMNVEV (reference sequence). The CDR3 length is 16 residues. Here the CDR3 DNA reads TGTGCCAGCAGGGTAACAACAGGGGCGTCCTACTACGAGCAGTACTTC. It codes for CASRVTTGASYYEQYF.

This chain links TRBV7-2 with TRBJ2-1, with unresolved D. The CDR3 is 11 residues long. In germline, CDR1 is SGHTA, CDR2 FQGNSA. Trimming stripped 5 bases from V and 6 bases from J, with 5 bases between. The CDR3 sequence: CASSGFNEQFF. The CDR3 region has the DNA TGTGCCAGCAGCGGCTTCAATGAGCAGTTCTTC.

V usage is TRBV7-2 and J usage is TRBJ2-7; D gene uncertain. The germline V and J ends were trimmed by 1 base and 4 bases, with 17 bases remaining between them. Germline V gene data show CDR1 as SGHTA and CDR2 as FQGNSA. The CDR3 covers 16 residues. Here the CDR3 reads CASSLGGVARFYEQYF. The CDR3 nucleotides read TGTGCCAGCAGCTTAGGTGGGGTAGCACGCTTTTACGAGCAGTACTTC.

The J gene is TRBJ2-5, the V gene TRBV20-1, with a tentative D call TRBD2 (6 bases). The length of the CDR3 is 15 residues. V was shortened by 3 bases and J by 2 bases, with 16 bases between the two germline ends. Per germline, CDR1 DFQATT and CDR2 SNEGSKA (reference sequence). CDR3 in amino acids: CSAREGLKGQETQYF. CDR3 DNA sequence: TGCAGTGCTAGGGAGGGCCTTAAGGGTCAAGAGACCCAGTACTTC.

This clonotype was seen only a few times. The chain carries TRBV29-1 and TRBJ1-1; D is perhaps TRBD1 (6 bases). CDR1 and CDR2 from the germline V gene are SQVTM and ANQGSEA. V was clipped by 3 bases and J by 1 base, with 15 bases between them. The CDR3 is 15 residues long. This CDR3 reads CSVEGWAGANTEAFF. The CDR3 DNA sequence: TGCAGCGTTGAGGGGTGGGCAGGGGCGAACACTGAAGCTTTCTTT.

Worth noting for this clonotype: Compared with germline, one end of the junction differs, possibly owing to a read error. This rearrangement joins TRBV2 to TRBJ2-3; 7 bases agree with TRBD2. Per the germline V gene, CDR1 is SNHLY and CDR2 is FYNNEI. CDR3 length: 17 residues. The CDR3 region is CASRLTPSGTSTDMQYF. CDR3 in DNA: TGTGCCAGCAGGCTAACCCCAAGCGGGACCAGCACAGATATGCAGTATTTT.

This clonotype was seen just once. The J gene is TRBJ2-5, the V gene TRBV20-1; D remains ambiguous. The CDR3 consists of 14 residues. With 6 bases removed from V and 2 bases from J, the gap between germline ends came to 16 bases. Germline assignment: CDR1 DFQATT and CDR2 SNEGSKA (reference sequence). The CDR3 DNA reads as TGCAGTGCCAAAGACGAGGTGGGGCAAGAGACCCAGTACTTC. Its translation is CSAKDEVGQETQYF.

The chain couples TRBV29-1 to TRBJ1-2; D is ambiguous. V was pared by 4 bases and J by 6 bases, with 6 bases between. Looked up from germline, CDR1 is SQVTM and CDR2 is ANQGSEA. CDR3 size: 10 residues. The CDR3 nucleotides are TGCAGCGTTGTACATGATGGCTACACCTTC. It yields the protein CSVVHDGYTF.

In its sample, this clonotype was seen a few times. The CDR3 DNA follows: TGCGCCAGCAGCTATTCGTCTCTTGCTAACTACGAGCAGTACTTC. This sequence encodes CASSYSSLANYEQYF. V gene TRBV5-1 combines with J gene TRBJ2-7, with D hard to call. Looked up from germline, CDR1 is SGHRS and CDR2 is YFSETQ. The CDR3 is 15 residues long. Trimming stripped 3 bases from V and 3 bases from J, with 16 bases between.

The V and J genes are TRBV9 and TRBJ1-2; 10 nucleotides agree with TRBD1. The CDR3 is made up of 17 amino acids. In germline, CDR1 is SGDLS, CDR2 YYNGEE. Trimming removed 3 bases from V and 5 bases from J; junction bases left unmatched: 13. CDR3 sequence reads: CASSGNRDRGVGYGYTF. CDR3 nucleotides: TGTGCCAGCAGCGGCAACCGGGACAGGGGTGTCGGATATGGCTACACCTTC.

This clonotype was seen a handful of times. This rearrangement joins TRBV12-3 or TRBV12-4 to TRBJ2-4; the D is unclear. Trimming stripped 3 bases from V and 13 bases from J, with 10 bases between. The CDR3 contains 11 residues. CDR3 coding DNA: TGTGCCAGCAGTTTTACACTGGAGCAGTACTTC. It encodes CASSFTLEQYF.

V usage is TRBV20-1 and J usage is TRBJ1-1, with TRBD1 as a possible D gene (6 bases). The ends were cut back, 3 bases at V and 3 bases at J, with 11 bases in the middle. The CDR3 has 13 residues. CDR1 is DFQATT, CDR2 SNEGSKA, per germline (reference sequence). The CDR3 coding sequence is TGCAGTGCTAGGGGGGCCGTGCACACTGAAGCTTTCTTT. Residues: CSARGAVHTEAFF.

There are a few counts of this clonotype. The rearrangement joins TRBV5-1 to TRBJ1-2; weak D call: TRBD1 (5 bases). The CDR3 consists of 15 residues. Trimming pared 0 bases from V and 4 bases from J, leaving 13 bases between. Germline assignment: CDR1 SGHRS and CDR2 YFSETQ. CDR3 residues: CASSLEGQPTYGYTF. In DNA form, the CDR3 reads TGCGCCAGCAGCTTGGAGGGGCAACCGACCTATGGCTACACCTTC.

This clonotype was found a few times. The V and J genes are TRBV28 and TRBJ2-7, with TRBD2 identical over 7 bases. The CDR3 length is 15 residues. V dropped 6 bases and J dropped 0; count of bases not matched to a gene: 8. Looked up from germline, CDR1 is MDHEN and CDR2 is SYDVKM. CDR3 DNA sequence: TGTGCCAGCAGGATAAGCGGGGCTTACTCCTACGAGCAGTACTTC. Amino acids: CASRISGAYSYEQYF.

This clonotype was observed a few times. The genes are TRBV20-1 and TRBJ2-7; possible D gene TRBD2, 6 bases. Germline V lookup: CDR1 DFQATT, CDR2 SNEGSKA (reference sequence). Trimming left V 7 bases short and J 4 bases short, with 17 bases between. The length of the CDR3 is 13 residues. CDR3 sequence reads: CSGDAGRPYEQYF. The CDR3 DNA follows: TGCAGTGGTGATGCGGGACGGCCGTACGAGCAGTACTTC.

This clonotype was observed once. V is TRBV21-1 and J is TRBJ2-5; TRBD1 reflects the table's D call only, with no check against the DNA. The closer fit of TRBJ2-7 to the DNA end suggests the J call may be wrong. TRBV21-1 is tagged as a pseudogene. There are 12 residues in the CDR3. CDR3 residues: CASSTPLYEQYF. CDR3 nucleotide sequence: TGTGCCAGCAGCACTCCCCTCTACGAGCAGTACTTC.

This clonotype came up many times. The rearrangement uses TRBV10-1 and TRBJ2-7, with TRBD1 matching over 7 bases. V was clipped by 2 bases and J by 2 bases; unmatched bases: 3. Germline V gene lookup returns CDR1 WNHNN and CDR2 SYGVQD (reference sequence). The CDR3 spans 14 residues. CDR3 DNA: TGCGCCAGCAGTGAGAAGGGGGCACCCTACGAGCAGTACTTC. Its protein is CASSEKGAPYEQYF.

This clonotype was counted between two and nine times. The rearrangement links TRBV6-5 to TRBJ2-3, with D unclear. The CDR3 is made up of 12 amino acids. The germline gives CDR1 MNHEY, CDR2 SVGAGI. V was shortened by 9 bases and J by 4 bases, with 11 bases between the two germline ends. The CDR3 protein is CASGPRPDTQYF. Written as DNA, the CDR3 is TGTGCCAGTGGTCCCCGCCCAGATACGCAGTATTTT.

The V and J genes are TRBV6-5 and TRBJ2-1; 7 positions match TRBD1. Germline V lookup: CDR1 MNHEY, CDR2 SVGAGI. After removal of 5 bases from V and 11 bases from J, the junction contained 9 bases not matched to a gene. The CDR3 is 13 residues long. CDR3 DNA: TGTGCCAGCAGTAAGCAACCGGGACAGCAGCAGTTCTTC. Amino acid sequence: CASSKQPGQQQFF.

This chain uses TRBV6-5 with TRBJ2-6, with D unclear. Germline V CDR1 and CDR2: MNHEY, SVGAGI. CDR3 length equals 16 residues. Trimming took off 0 bases at V and 4 bases at J, with 10 bases between the two ends. CDR3 sequence: CASSYSLRFGANVLTF. The CDR3, as DNA: TGTGCCAGCAGTTACTCGCTCCGGTTCGGGGCCAACGTCCTGACTTTC.

This clonotype was observed a handful of times. The V gene is TRBV21-1, the J gene TRBJ1-2. TRBV21-1 is assigned pseudogene status. The CDR3 length is 14 residues. CDR3: CASSKEEGPYGYTF. CDR3 bases: TGTGCCAGCAGCAAAGAGGAGGGCCCCTATGGCTACACCTTC.

The gene calls are TRBV3-1 and TRBJ2-3; 11 positions agree with TRBD2. The V and J ends lost 7 bases and 3 bases, in that order; junction bases with no gene match: 12. This CDR3 is 17 amino acids long. CDR1 and CDR2 from the germline V gene are LGHDT and YNNKEL (reference sequence). CDR3 loop: CASTKGLAGGITDTQYF. In nucleotides, the CDR3 is TGTGCCAGCACTAAGGGGTTAGCGGGGGGGATAACAGATACGCAGTATTTT.

The rearrangement links TRBV20-1 to TRBJ2-7, with D perhaps matching TRBD2 (6 bases). V lost 6 bases and J 4 bases, leaving 19 bases between the germline ends. Germline values: CDR1 DFQATT, CDR2 SNEGSKA (reference sequence). The CDR3 is made up of 14 amino acids. The CDR3 is CSAEPRESFYEQYF. In DNA form, the CDR3 reads TGCAGTGCCGAACCCCGGGAGTCCTTTTACGAGCAGTACTTC.

This chain uses TRBV20-1 with TRBJ2-2, with 12 positions matching TRBD2. In germline, CDR1 is DFQATT, CDR2 SNEGSKA (reference sequence). The CDR3 runs to 15 residues. Trimming took 3 bases from V and 1 from J; bases not matched to a gene: 0. Here the CDR3 DNA reads TGCAGTGCTAGGACTAGCGGGAGGAACACCGGGGAGCTGTTTTTT. Its translation is CSARTSGRNTGELFF.

The chain carries TRBV4-1 and TRBJ2-2, with D unclear. With 1 base removed from V and 3 bases from J, the gap between germline ends came to 12 bases. This CDR3 has 16 amino acids. Germline lookup yields CDR1 MGHRA and CDR2 YSYEKL. The DNA of the CDR3 is TGCGCCAGCAGCCAAGGGTTTGGACGGGACACCGGGGAGCTGTTTTTT. It yields the protein CASSQGFGRDTGELFF.

This clonotype was counted only a few times. The chain uses TRBV30 and TRBJ1-2; TRBD1 might be the D (6 bases). V was trimmed by 4 bases and J by 5 bases, leaving 11 bases between them. Germline V gene lookup returns CDR1 GTSNPN and CDR2 SVGIG (reference sequence). CDR3 size: 12 residues. The CDR3 region has the DNA TGTGCCTGGACCCTAGGGGGTTATGGCTACACCTTC. Translated, it gives CAWTLGGYGYTF.

This chain joins TRBV6-4 and TRBJ2-1; unclear D gene. The germline V gene encodes CDR1 MRHNA and CDR2 SNTAGT. The CDR3 is made up of 17 amino acids. V was trimmed by 0 bases and J by 2 bases, leaving 14 bases between them. The CDR3 nucleotides read TGTGCCAGCAGTGACTCGTACAGACCGCCAACCTACAATGAGCAGTTCTTC. Translation gives CASSDSYRPPTYNEQFF.

The genes are TRBV5-1 and TRBJ2-3; possible D gene TRBD1, 5 bases. Per the germline V gene, CDR1 is SGHRS and CDR2 is YFSETQ. This CDR3 is built from 15 residues. Trimming shortened V by 5 bases and J by 3 bases, and 16 bases separated the two germline ends. This CDR3 is CASRPVQAATDTQYF. Written as DNA, the CDR3 is TGCGCCAGCAGACCTGTACAGGCAGCGACAGATACGCAGTATTTT.